This T cell receptor beta chain came from a study of blood T cell repertoires in COVID-19. Overall study: Nucleic acid was either cDNA or gDNA, and it came from T cells, B-cell-depleted T cells, or PBMCs.

TCRdb's copy holds only in-frame clones and misses some; the assay was immunoSEQ multiplex PCR. Of 200,000 or so clones in the sample, roughly nine tenths were seen once. Germline V lookup: CDR1 SGHVS, CDR2 FNYEAQ. There are 14 residues in the CDR3. V shed 1 base and J shed 3 bases, with 10 bases lying between them. This sequence joins TRBV7-6 and TRBJ2-7; weak D call: TRBD1 (5 bases). The sample was peripheral blood. The TCR originated in a woman aged 45-65 years with acute or convalescent COVID-19. CDR3 protein: CASSLELGDYEQYF. CDR3 nucleotides: TGTGCCAGCAGCTTAGAGCTAGGGGACTACGAGCAGTACTTC.